A single sample gave rise to the 23 T cell receptor beta chains below, sequenced in a study of quantifying T cell responses using KT2 cells (dated by TCRdb to the late 2010s). With regard to the full study: RNA was DNase-treated and reverse transcribed with TCR alpha and beta constant-region primers, mostly using SuperScript III.

The library was produced with UMI-ligation and nested PCR. Reads for this sample came from an Illumina MiSeq. A single-stranded oligonucleotide bearing the Illumina SP2 sequence and a UMI was ligated to the 3' end of the cDNA with T4 RNA ligase 1. PCR1 consisted of 4 cycles (98 degrees C 15 s, 69 degrees C 30 s, 72 degrees C 40 s), and for the beta primer an equimolar mix of RC1.1 and RC1.2 was used to cover TRBC1 and TRBC2. TCRdb reprocessing: public reads trimmed at Q25 with fastp, clones called with MiXCR, in-frame beta chains kept. Here each entry gathers all rows of one CDR3 protein and keeps the most common genes and DNA. This sample is represented by some 50,000 distinct CDR3 sequences; around a tenth of them were singletons. The top ten constitute under 11% of the sample. Sequences were obtained from PBMCs spiked with cells of the T cell clone KT2. These receptors all stem from a human donor.

The chain is built from TRBV12-3 or TRBV12-4 and TRBJ2-7; D is perhaps TRBD1 (6 bases). V lost 6 bases and J lost 2, with 14 bases in between. The length of the CDR3 is 14 residues. DNA for the CDR3: TGTGCCAGCAGGAACAGGGTCACCCCCTACGAGCAGTACTTC. It yields the protein CASRNRVTPYEQYF.

This clonotype was seen a few times. The chain recombines TRBV20-1 with TRBJ2-7; D perhaps matches TRBD1 (5 bases). The CDR3 spans 14 residues. Germline assignment: CDR1 DFQATT and CDR2 SNEGSKA (reference sequence). V lost 6 bases, J lost 3 bases, and 18 bases lay in between. CDR3 DNA sequence: TGCAGTGCCCGACAGACCCCCTCCAACTACGAGCAGTACTTC. Encoded protein: CSARQTPSNYEQYF.

This sequence joins TRBV12-3 or TRBV12-4 and TRBJ2-3; the D is unclear. The CDR3 length is 14 residues. The V end lost 5 bases, the J end lost 1 base, and 10 bases lay between the germline ends. CDR3 bases: TGTGCCAGCAGTCCCTTTCCTCGCACAGATACGCAGTATTTT. Translating gives CASSPFPRTDTQYF.

There are many counts of this clonotype. J is TRBJ2-2 and V is TRBV5-1, with 10 bases fitting TRBD2. CDR3 size: 17 residues. Looked up from germline, CDR1 is SGHRS and CDR2 is YFSETQ. Unmatched junction bases numbered 5, after V lost 0 bases and J lost 3 bases. CDR3 sequence reads: CASSLGLAGVYTGELFF. The CDR3 coding sequence is TGCGCCAGCAGCTTGGGGCTAGCGGGAGTTTACACCGGGGAGCTGTTTTTT. Full variable domain (missing parts from reference TRBV5-1 and TRBJ2-2): KAGVTQTPRYLIKTRGQQVTLSCSPISGHRSVSWYQQTPGQGLQFLFEYFSETQRNKGNFPGRFSGRQFSNSRSEMNVSTLELGDSALYLCASSLGLAGVYTGELFFGEGSRLTVL.

The chain has TRBV25-1 and TRBJ1-1, with 12 bases lining up with TRBD1. The CDR3 length is 15 residues. V shed 3 bases and J 5 bases; nucleotides not matched to a gene: 4. CDR1 is MGHDK, CDR2 SYGVNS, per germline. The CDR3 DNA reads as TGTGCCAGCAGTGACCTGGGACAGGGGGCGACTGAAGCTTTCTTT. Encoded protein: CASSDLGQGATEAFF.

This clonotype was seen a few times. This chain uses TRBV18 with TRBJ2-3; 11 nucleotides align to TRBD2. Germline V gene data show CDR1 as KGHSH and CDR2 as LQKENI. The CDR3 consists of 16 residues. Trimming cost V 4 bases and J 5 bases; bases outside gene matches: 8. In DNA, the CDR3 is TGTGCCAGCTCACGCCCGGGACTAGCGGATCGAGATACGCAGTATTTT. Protein: CASSRPGLADRDTQYF.

This chain links TRBV20-1 with TRBJ2-4; 7 bases are a match to TRBD2. This CDR3 region has 16 residues. Trimming cost V 2 bases and J 3 bases; bases outside gene matches: 10. Germline V CDR1 and CDR2: DFQATT, SNEGSKA (reference sequence). CDR3 protein: CSARIHPSSGKNIQYF. The CDR3 DNA reads as TGCAGTGCTAGAATCCATCCGTCTAGCGGCAAAAACATTCAGTACTTC.

The chain links TRBV6-5 to TRBJ2-5, with 7 bases that match TRBD2. V was clipped by 2 bases and J by 2 bases; unmatched bases: 2. CDR3 length: 14 amino acids. Germline V gives CDR1 MNHEY, CDR2 SVGAGI. As DNA, the CDR3 is TGTGCCAGCAGTTACGCTAGCGGACAAGAGACCCAGTACTTC. It encodes CASSYASGQETQYF.

The chain combines TRBV4-1 with TRBJ1-4; 8 nucleotides agree with TRBD1. The CDR3 contains 16 residues. The V gene's germline CDR1 is MGHRA and CDR2 YSYEKL. The V segment lost 0 bases and the J segment 8 bases; nucleotides outside the gene matches: 8. DNA of the CDR3: TGCGCCAGCAGCCAAGATCTGTGGACAGGGAGGGAAAAACTGTTTTTT. It specifies CASSQDLWTGREKLFF.

This clonotype was picked up many times. This chain uses TRBV21-1 with TRBJ1-6; TRBD1 reflects the table's D call only, with no check against the DNA. TRBV21-1 is tagged as a pseudogene. The CDR3 runs to 16 residues. This CDR3 is CASFVPGRGISSPLHF. The CDR3 nucleotides read TGTGCCAGCTTCGTTCCCGGGAGAGGTATTAGTTCACCCCTCCACTTT.

This clonotype was recorded a few times. V and J are TRBV5-1 and TRBJ2-7, with D perhaps TRBD1 (5 bases). CDR1 is SGHRS and CDR2 is YFSETQ in the germline V gene. This CDR3 has 14 residues. Trimming pared 6 bases from V and 0 bases from J, leaving 13 bases between. CDR3 sequence: CASTSQGDSYEQYF. The CDR3 DNA reads as TGCGCCAGCACCTCACAAGGGGACTCCTACGAGCAGTACTTC.

This clonotype was detected only a few times. The chain joins TRBV6-1 to TRBJ1-1; D is perhaps TRBD1 (5 bases). Per germline, CDR1 MNHNS and CDR2 SASEGT. V was pared by 6 bases and J by 1 base, with 12 bases between. The CDR3 is made up of 14 amino acids. The CDR3 coding sequence is TGTGCCAGCAGCCTCGAGACAGAGAACACTGAAGCTTTCTTT. Its translation is CASSLETENTEAFF.

This clonotype counts as medium-sized. V and J are TRBV4-3 and TRBJ1-3; TRBD1 is a possible D gene (5 bases). The CDR3 covers 20 residues. Germline CDR1 is LGHNA and CDR2 is YSLEER. V lost 0 bases and J 1 base, leaving 22 bases between the germline ends. CDR3 nucleotide sequence: TGCGCCAGCAGCCAAGATATGGACACCCCGGTAGGGTGGTCTGGAAACACCATATATTTT. Translation gives CASSQDMDTPVGWSGNTIYF.

This clonotype was counted a few times. The chain carries TRBV4-3 and TRBJ1-2; D is unresolved. This CDR3 region has 14 residues. The V gene's germline CDR1 is LGHNA and CDR2 YSLEER. The V and J ends lost 4 bases and 8 bases respectively, with 17 bases between them. CDR3 amino acids: CASSRTRFEEGYTF. Written as DNA, the CDR3 is TGCGCCAGCAGCCGCACAAGGTTCGAGGAGGGCTACACCTTC.

The chain links TRBV6-9 to TRBJ1-3; the D is unclear. Germline V gene data show CDR1 as MNHGY and CDR2 as SVAAGI. The CDR3 runs to 16 residues. V lost 2 bases and J lost 0, with 11 bases in between. The DNA for the CDR3 is TGTGCCAGCAGTTATCCCCCACCGAGCTCTGGAAACACCATATATTTT. It yields the protein CASSYPPPSSGNTIYF.

This clonotype turned up a few times. V and J are TRBV15 and TRBJ2-5; TRBD1 matches at 9 bases. The J segment lost 4 bases and the V segment lost 0 bases, leaving 3 bases of the junction unmatched. Germline V lookup: CDR1 LNHNV, CDR2 YYDKDF (reference sequence). This CDR3 is 15 amino acids long. CDR3 sequence reads: CATSRDPTGGETQYF. The CDR3 DNA sequence: TGTGCCACCAGCAGAGATCCGACAGGGGGAGAGACCCAGTACTTC.

This clonotype was detected ten times or more. J is TRBJ2-7 and V is TRBV20-1, with 7 nucleotides matching TRBD2. Germline values: CDR1 DFQATT, CDR2 SNEGSKA (reference sequence). The ends lost 0 bases at V and 0 bases at J; junction bases unmatched: 8. This CDR3 spans 16 amino acids. The CDR3 loop reads CSARDTRSGISYEQYF. As DNA, the CDR3 is TGCAGTGCTAGAGATACGAGAAGCGGGATCTCCTACGAGCAGTACTTC.

V is TRBV7-9 and J is TRBJ2-5; 8 bases agree with TRBD2. With V trimmed by 1 base and J by 5 bases, 6 bases remained unmatched. The CDR3 sequence is 15 residues long. Germline loops: CDR1 SEHNR, CDR2 FQNEAQ (reference sequence). CDR3 loop: CASSLVPGGAETQYF. The CDR3 DNA reads TGTGCCAGCAGCTTAGTCCCCGGGGGGGCGGAGACCCAGTACTTC. Full variable domain (missing parts from reference TRBV7-9 and TRBJ2-5): DTGVSQNPRHKITKRGQNVTFRCDPISEHNRLYWYRQTLGQGPEFLTYFQNEAQLEKSRLLSDRFSAERPKGSFSTLEIQRTEQGDSAMYLCASSLVPGGAETQYFGPGTRLLVL.

This clonotype was picked up a small number of times. The gene calls are TRBV18 and TRBJ1-1, with 7 bases matching TRBD1. The CDR3 is made up of 17 amino acids. Trimming cost V 4 bases and J 1 base; bases outside gene matches: 12. Germline V gives CDR1 KGHSH, CDR2 LQKENI. The CDR3 DNA sequence: TGTGCCAGCTCACTCCACCCCGGGACAGCCTCGAACACTGAAGCTTTCTTT. Translation gives CASSLHPGTASNTEAFF.

Many counts were recorded for this clonotype. The chain recombines TRBV11-2 with TRBJ2-4; D may match TRBD1 or TRBD2 (6 bases each). V lost 5 bases and J lost 8, with 13 bases in between. Germline loops: CDR1 SGHAT, CDR2 FQNNGV. This CDR3 is 13 amino acids long. CDR3 nucleotides: TGTGCCAGCAGCGGGGGGCGCAGGGACATTCAGTACTTC. It translates to CASSGGRRDIQYF.

The chain employs TRBV13 and TRBJ2-1, with 10 bases fitting TRBD2. The V gene end was trimmed by 3 bases and the J gene end by 5 bases; junction bases not matched to a gene: 19. This CDR3 has 20 amino acids. Germline loops: CDR1 PRHDT, CDR2 FYEKMQ (reference sequence). The CDR3 sequence is CASSLGIGLAGVPRNNEQFF. The CDR3 DNA follows: TGTGCCAGCAGCTTGGGGATTGGGCTAGCGGGAGTTCCGAGAAACAATGAGCAGTTCTTC.

The chain is built from TRBV6-2 or TRBV6-3 and TRBJ1-2, with D tentatively TRBD1 (6 bases). V dropped 6 bases and J dropped 6 bases, with 14 bases sitting between them. The CDR3 covers 13 residues. Germline V gene data show CDR1 as MNHEY and CDR2 as SVGEGT. Written as DNA, the CDR3 is TGTGCCAGCAGACCTCAGGGGATCCATGGCTACACCTTC. Protein product: CASRPQGIHGYTF.

The rearrangement links TRBV29-1 to TRBJ2-1; the match to TRBD1 covers 7 bases. Losses at the gene ends were 8 bases for V and 6 bases for J; bases not matched to a gene: 10. The V gene's germline CDR1 is SQVTM and CDR2 ANQGSEA. This CDR3 has 13 residues. For the CDR3, the DNA is TGCAGCCTCAGGCGAGGGGGCGCCAATGAGCAGTTCTTC. This translates into CSLRRGGANEQFF.